The next 19 T cell receptor beta chains were all read from a single sample in a study of radiotherapy plus CTLA-4 blockade in lung cancer. The repertoire was sequenced with immunoSEQ multiplex PCR; TCRdb's copy has only in-frame clones and lacks some. The table lists about 28,000 clones, roughly 80% of them singletons, with 7% to 9.5% in the top ten. This material consisted of peripheral blood, taken from a patient treated with radiotherapy plus ipilimumab. The source is a human donor with non-small cell lung cancer who had stable disease on radiotherapy plus ipilimumab.

The chain joins TRBV7-9 to TRBJ1-1; tentatively, D is TRBD1 (6 bases). CDR3 length equals 16 residues. The V end was cut by 2 bases, the J end by 8 bases, with 21 bases between. From germline, CDR1 is SEHNR and CDR2 FQNEAQ (reference sequence). Here the CDR3 reads CASSLLLVRGALEAFF. The CDR3, as DNA: TGTGCCAGCAGCTTATTGCTAGTGAGGGGGGCCCTAGAAGCTTTCTTT. Full variable domain (remainder filled in from reference TRBV7-9 and TRBJ1-1): DTGVSQNPRHKITKRGQNVTFRCDPISEHNRLYWYRQTLGQGPEFLTYFQNEAQLEKSRLLSDRFSAERPKGSFSTLEIQRTEQGDSAMYLCASSLLLVRGALEAFFGQGTRLTVV.

This sequence joins TRBV6-5 and TRBJ2-7; D might be TRBD2 (6 bases). Trimming removed 4 bases from V and 3 bases from J, with 13 bases in between. The germline V gene encodes CDR1 MNHEY and CDR2 SVGAGI. The CDR3 is made up of 14 amino acids. The CDR3 DNA sequence: TGTGCCAGCAGTTCCCCCGGGACTTACTACGAGCAGTACTTC. Amino acid sequence: CASSSPGTYYEQYF.

V is TRBV5-5 and J is TRBJ2-1, with D tentatively TRBD1 or TRBD2 (5 bases each). Germline lookup yields CDR1 SGHKS and CDR2 YYEKEE (reference sequence). V gave up 2 bases and J gave up 2 bases, with 11 bases separating them. The CDR3 extends over 15 amino acids. Written as DNA, the CDR3 is TGTGCCAGCAGCTTTGGGACCTCACCCTACAATGAGCAGTTCTTC. This translates into CASSFGTSPYNEQFF.

The chain recombines TRBV19 with TRBJ1-3, with D possibly TRBD1 on 6 matching bases. V lost 5 bases, J lost 3 bases, and 11 bases lay in between. CDR1 is LNHDA and CDR2 is SQIVND in the germline V gene (reference sequence). CDR3 length: 14 residues. The CDR3 DNA sequence: TGTGCCAGTAGTCCACAGGGTTATGGAAACACCATATATTTT. This encodes CASSPQGYGNTIYF.

This sequence joins TRBV7-2 and TRBJ2-3; 9 positions agree with TRBD1. Trimming cost V 3 bases and J 11 bases; bases outside gene matches: 12. The CDR3 contains 15 residues. The V gene's germline CDR1 is SGHTA and CDR2 FQGNSA. The CDR3 reads CASSFLGQGSKVQYF. CDR3 sequence (DNA): TGTGCCAGCAGCTTTCTTGGACAGGGGAGTAAGGTGCAGTATTTT. The complete variable domain, with remaining parts taken from reference TRBV7-2 and TRBJ2-3, reads GAGVSQSPSNKVTEKGKDVELRCDPISGHTALYWYRQSLGQGLEFLIYFQGNSAPDKSGLPSDRFSAERTGGSVSTLTIQRTQQEDSAVYLCASSFLGQGSKVQYFGPGTRLTVL.

The V call is TRBV19, the J call TRBJ1-5; D possibly corresponds to TRBD1 (6 bases). Germline-derived CDR1 and CDR2 are LNHDA and SQIVND (reference sequence). Trimming took off 5 bases at V and 2 bases at J, with 16 bases between the two ends. CDR3 size: 16 residues. The CDR3 reads CASSSSGGLGNQPQHF. The DNA of the CDR3 is TGTGCCAGTAGTTCCTCCGGGGGCCTCGGCAATCAGCCCCAGCATTTT.

The CDR3 region has the DNA TGTGCCAGCAGCGTAGTGGGACAGGGGTGGAATGAGCAGTTCTTC. This gives the protein CASSVVGQGWNEQFF. The genes are TRBV9 and TRBJ2-1; TRBD1 agrees at 10 bases. Germline CDR1 is SGDLS and CDR2 is YYNGEE. The CDR3 is 15 amino acids. The V and J ends lost 0 bases and 7 bases, in that order; junction bases with no gene match: 4.

V gene TRBV5-6 combines with J gene TRBJ1-6; D call uncertain. V was shortened by 0 bases and J by 0 bases, with 7 bases between the two germline ends. Germline V gene data show CDR1 as SGHDT and CDR2 as YYEEEE. The CDR3 is 16 amino acids. As DNA, the CDR3 is TGTGCCAGCAGCTTGGCCAAGAGCTCCTATAATTCACCCCTCCACTTT. Protein sequence: CASSLAKSSYNSPLHF.

The rearrangement joins TRBV18 to TRBJ1-5; D gene unclear. Germline V gives CDR1 KGHSH, CDR2 LQKENI. V was pared by 2 bases and J by 0 bases, with 14 bases between. The CDR3 is made up of 17 amino acids. The chain's CDR3 is CASSPETASYSNQPQHF. CDR3 sequence (DNA): TGTGCCAGCTCACCAGAAACAGCCTCATATAGCAATCAGCCCCAGCATTTT.

The chain recombines TRBV28 with TRBJ2-3; perhaps TRBD2 as D (6 bases). From germline, CDR1 is MDHEN and CDR2 SYDVKM. CDR3 length: 14 amino acids. Trimming shortened V by 5 bases and J by 6 bases, and 15 bases separated the two germline ends. The CDR3 loop is CASSRGDLVDTQYF. The CDR3 DNA follows: TGTGCCAGCAGTCGCGGGGACCTCGTGGATACGCAGTATTTT.

The V gene is TRBV25-1, the J gene TRBJ2-5, with 16 bases identical to TRBD2. J lost 5 bases, V lost 6 bases, and 9 bases had no gene match. From germline, CDR1 is MGHDK and CDR2 SYGVNS. The CDR3 consists of 17 residues. CDR3 loop: CASRGPGLAGGLETQYF. As DNA, the CDR3 is TGTGCCAGCAGGGGCCCGGGACTAGCGGGGGGGCTGGAGACCCAGTACTTC.

The chain employs TRBV18 and TRBJ2-7; the D gene is possibly TRBD1 (6 bases). Germline lookup yields CDR1 KGHSH and CDR2 LQKENI. Trimming took off 3 bases at V and 7 bases at J, with 16 bases between the two ends. The CDR3 totals 14 residues. In nucleotides, the CDR3 is TGTGCCAGCTCACCCCCCGACAGGCGTTGGGAGCAGTACTTC. Its translation: CASSPPDRRWEQYF.

This chain joins TRBV27 and TRBJ2-3; D gene uncertain. Trimming stripped 0 bases from V and 2 bases from J, with 3 bases between. This CDR3 spans 13 amino acids. Germline CDR1 is MNHEY and CDR2 is SMNVEV (reference sequence). For the CDR3, the DNA is TGTGCCAGCAGTTTATCACTCACAGATACGCAGTATTTT. It specifies CASSLSLTDTQYF.

The chain links TRBV28 to TRBJ1-1, with D perhaps matching TRBD1 (5 bases). Looked up from germline, CDR1 is MDHEN and CDR2 is SYDVKM. The CDR3 consists of 12 residues. Trimming pared 4 bases from V and 11 bases from J, leaving 14 bases between. The CDR3 loop reads CASSYLGREAFF. CDR3 coding DNA: TGTGCCAGCAGTTACCTGGGCAGGGAGGCTTTCTTT.

The CDR3 DNA reads TGTGCCAGCAGTGAAGGGGACTTCTGGGAGACCCAGTACTTC. Protein product: CASSEGDFWETQYF. The chain employs TRBV25-1 and TRBJ2-5, with D tentatively TRBD2 (6 bases). V dropped 2 bases and J dropped 5 bases, with 12 bases sitting between them. Germline assignment: CDR1 MGHDK and CDR2 SYGVNS. There are 14 residues in the CDR3.

V and J are TRBV29-1 and TRBJ1-2; a weak D match, TRBD1 (6 bases). V was cut by 0 bases and J by 8 bases, with 13 bases left in between. The CDR3 loop spans 13 amino acids. CDR1 is SQVTM, CDR2 ANQGSEA, per germline. The CDR3 spells CSVEEPGGSGYTF. CDR3 DNA: TGCAGCGTTGAAGAACCCGGGGGCAGCGGCTACACCTTC.

This chain joins TRBV12-2 and TRBJ1-1; no DNA check was done on the table's D call, TRBD1. TRBV12-2 is shown as a pseudogene. This CDR3 contains 22 residues. The CDR3 DNA sequence: TGTGCAAGTCGCTTAAGGCCGCGGGGTGGGGGACAGGGCCCTGAGATTAACACTGAAGCTTTCTTT. Encoded protein: CASRLRPRGGGQGPEINTEAFF.

This clone showed up just once. The chain has TRBV9 and TRBJ1-2, with D uncertain. The CDR3 has 12 residues. Trimming shortened V by 0 bases and J by 8 bases, and 8 bases separated the two germline ends. In germline, CDR1 is SGDLS, CDR2 YYNGEE. The CDR3 spells CASSVEEGGYTF. The CDR3 DNA reads TGTGCCAGCAGCGTAGAAGAGGGCGGCTACACCTTC. Using reference TRBV9 and TRBJ1-2 for the parts outside the CDR3, the full variable domain is DSGVTQTPKHLITATGQRVTLRCSPRSGDLSVYWYQQSLDQGLQFLIQYYNGEERAKGNILERFSAQQFPDLHSELNLSSLELGDSALYFCASSVEEGGYTFGSGTRLTVV.

The chain joins TRBV2 to TRBJ2-3, with D possibly being TRBD2 (7 bases). Germline CDR1 SNHLY, CDR2 FYNNEI. The CDR3 runs to 15 residues. V was pared by 11 bases and J by 0 bases, with 18 bases between. CDR3 residues: CARQGGATSTDTQYF. CDR3 DNA sequence: TGTGCCCGACAAGGGGGGGCGACTAGCACAGATACGCAGTATTTT.